The present entry profiles one T cell receptor (beta chain) with its context. The antigen is not known. TCRdb passed the reads through MiXCR, listing each CDR3 protein once. Here the sample spans some 560,000 distinct CDR3 sequences, 35% to 50% being singletons. The CDR3 spans 14 residues. Germline CDR1 and CDR2: SGHTA and FQGNSA. V was cut by 3 bases and J by 9 bases, with 15 bases left in between. The data stem from a study of T cell repertoires in cytomegalovirus infection. The TCR was taken from a human donor in good health (CMV status not recorded). Some clones in this sample may be carry-over from other donors' samples. The source material was cultured PBMCs, sampled from culture after CMV antigen stimulation. The rearrangement uses TRBV7-2 and TRBJ2-1; perhaps TRBD1 as D (6 bases). CDR3 residues: CASSLGASQSEQFF. In nucleotides, the CDR3 is TGTGCCAGCAGCTTGGGGGCCTCTCAGAGTGAGCAGTTCTTC.